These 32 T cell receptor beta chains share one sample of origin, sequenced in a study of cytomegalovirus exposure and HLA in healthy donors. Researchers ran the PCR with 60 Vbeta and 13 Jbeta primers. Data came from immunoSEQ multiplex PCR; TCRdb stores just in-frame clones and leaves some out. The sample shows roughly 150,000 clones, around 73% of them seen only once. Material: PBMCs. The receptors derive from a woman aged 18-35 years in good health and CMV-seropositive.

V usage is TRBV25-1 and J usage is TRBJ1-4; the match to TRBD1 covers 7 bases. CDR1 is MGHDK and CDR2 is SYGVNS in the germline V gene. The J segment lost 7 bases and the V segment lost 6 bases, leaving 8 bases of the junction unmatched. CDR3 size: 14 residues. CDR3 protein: CASSDEGAGEKLFF. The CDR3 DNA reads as TGTGCCAGCAGCGACGAGGGGGCTGGTGAAAAACTGTTTTTT. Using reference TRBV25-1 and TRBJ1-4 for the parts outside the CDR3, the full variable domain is EADIYQTPRYLVIGTGKKITLECSQTMGHDKMYWYQQDPGMELHLIHYSYGVNSTEKGDLSSESTVSRIRTEHFPLTLESARPSHTSQYLCASSDEGAGEKLFFGSGTQLSVL.

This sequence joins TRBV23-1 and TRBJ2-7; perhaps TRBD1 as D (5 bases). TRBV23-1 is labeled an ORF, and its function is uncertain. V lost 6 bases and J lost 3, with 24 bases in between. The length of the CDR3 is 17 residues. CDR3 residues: CASRHSISTGHNYEQYF. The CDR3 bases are TGCGCCAGCAGACACTCAATATCCACAGGTCACAACTACGAGCAGTACTTC.

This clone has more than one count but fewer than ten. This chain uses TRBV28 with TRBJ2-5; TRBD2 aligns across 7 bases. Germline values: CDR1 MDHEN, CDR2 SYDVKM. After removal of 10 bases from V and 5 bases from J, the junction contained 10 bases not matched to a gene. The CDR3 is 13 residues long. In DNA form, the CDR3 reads TGTGCCACCTCCGGGGGGTGGAGGGAGACCCAGTACTTC. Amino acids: CATSGGWRETQYF.

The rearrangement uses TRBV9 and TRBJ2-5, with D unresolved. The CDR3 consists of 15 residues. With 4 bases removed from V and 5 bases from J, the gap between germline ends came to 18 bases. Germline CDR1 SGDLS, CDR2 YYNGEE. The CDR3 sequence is CASSFAGSLRETQYF. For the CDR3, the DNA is TGTGCCAGCAGCTTTGCAGGCAGCCTCCGTGAGACCCAGTACTTC.

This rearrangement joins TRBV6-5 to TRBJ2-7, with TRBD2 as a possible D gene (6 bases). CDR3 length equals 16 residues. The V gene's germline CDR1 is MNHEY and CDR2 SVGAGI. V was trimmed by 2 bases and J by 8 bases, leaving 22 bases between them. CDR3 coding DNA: TGTGCCAGCAGTTACGCACCATATAGCGGCGGGGCAAAGCAGTACTTC. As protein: CASSYAPYSGGAKQYF.

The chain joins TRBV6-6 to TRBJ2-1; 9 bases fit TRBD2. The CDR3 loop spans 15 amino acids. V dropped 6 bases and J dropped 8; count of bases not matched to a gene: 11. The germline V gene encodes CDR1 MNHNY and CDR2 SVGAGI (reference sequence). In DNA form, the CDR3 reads TGTGCCAGCAGCCCGACTAGCGGTTCAGCTGATGAGCAGTTCTTC. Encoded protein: CASSPTSGSADEQFF.

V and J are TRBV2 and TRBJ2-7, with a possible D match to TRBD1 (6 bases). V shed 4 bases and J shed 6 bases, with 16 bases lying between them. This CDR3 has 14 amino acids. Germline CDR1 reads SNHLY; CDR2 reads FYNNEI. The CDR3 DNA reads TGTGCCAGCAGTGGGCTACAGGGTATTCCCGAGCAGTACTTC. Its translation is CASSGLQGIPEQYF.

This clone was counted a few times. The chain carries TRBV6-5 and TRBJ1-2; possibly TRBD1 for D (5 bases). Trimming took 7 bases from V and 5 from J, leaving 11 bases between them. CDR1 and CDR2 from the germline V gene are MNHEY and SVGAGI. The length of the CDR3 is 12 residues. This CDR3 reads CASKVGLYGYTF. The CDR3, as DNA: TGTGCCAGCAAGGTGGGACTGTATGGCTACACCTTC.

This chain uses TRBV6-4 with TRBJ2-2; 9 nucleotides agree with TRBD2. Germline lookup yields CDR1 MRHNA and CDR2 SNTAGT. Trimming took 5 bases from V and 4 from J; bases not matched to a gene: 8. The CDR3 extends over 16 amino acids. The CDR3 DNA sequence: TGTGCCAGCAGTCCGTTAGCGGGGGACCTCACCGGGGAGCTGTTTTTT. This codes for CASSPLAGDLTGELFF.

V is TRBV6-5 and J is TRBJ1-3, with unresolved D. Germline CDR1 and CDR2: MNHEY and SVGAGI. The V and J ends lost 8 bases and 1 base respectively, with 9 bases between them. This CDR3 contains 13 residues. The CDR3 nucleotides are TGTGCCAGCGCGGGAGTGTCTGGAAACACCATATATTTT. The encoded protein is CASAGVSGNTIYF.

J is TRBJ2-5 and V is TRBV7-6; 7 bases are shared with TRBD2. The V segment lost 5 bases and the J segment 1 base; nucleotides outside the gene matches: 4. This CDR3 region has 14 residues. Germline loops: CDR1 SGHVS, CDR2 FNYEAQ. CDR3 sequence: CASSLTSVQETQYF. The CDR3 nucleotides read TGTGCCAGCAGCCTAACTAGCGTCCAAGAGACCCAGTACTTC.

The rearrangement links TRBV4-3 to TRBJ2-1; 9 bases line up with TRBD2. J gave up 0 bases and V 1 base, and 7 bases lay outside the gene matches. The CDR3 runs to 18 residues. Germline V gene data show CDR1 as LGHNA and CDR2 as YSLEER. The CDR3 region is CASSQVRAGGSSYNEQFF. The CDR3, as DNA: TGCGCCAGCAGCCAAGTAAGGGCGGGGGGGAGCTCCTACAATGAGCAGTTCTTC.

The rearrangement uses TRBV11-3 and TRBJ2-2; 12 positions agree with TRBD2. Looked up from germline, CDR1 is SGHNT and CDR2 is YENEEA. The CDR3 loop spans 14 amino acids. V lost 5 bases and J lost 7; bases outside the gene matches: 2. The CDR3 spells CASSTLAGGGELFF. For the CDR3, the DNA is TGTGCCAGCAGCACACTAGCGGGGGGCGGGGAGCTGTTTTTT.

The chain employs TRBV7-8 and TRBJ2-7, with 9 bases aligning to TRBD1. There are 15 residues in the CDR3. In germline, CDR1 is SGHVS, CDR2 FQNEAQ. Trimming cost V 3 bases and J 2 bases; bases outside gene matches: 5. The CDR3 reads CASSFGTGNAYEQYF. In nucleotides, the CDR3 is TGTGCCAGCAGCTTCGGGACAGGGAACGCCTACGAGCAGTACTTC.

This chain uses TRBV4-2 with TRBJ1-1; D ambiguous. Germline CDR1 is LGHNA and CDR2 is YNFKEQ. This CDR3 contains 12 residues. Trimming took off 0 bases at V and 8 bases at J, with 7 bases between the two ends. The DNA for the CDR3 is TGTGCCAGCAGCCAAGAAACGGTGGAAGCTTTCTTT. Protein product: CASSQETVEAFF.

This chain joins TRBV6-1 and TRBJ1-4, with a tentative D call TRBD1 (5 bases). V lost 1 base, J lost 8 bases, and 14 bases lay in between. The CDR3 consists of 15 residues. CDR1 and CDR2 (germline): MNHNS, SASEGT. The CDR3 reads CASSEGGPTREKLFF. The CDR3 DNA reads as TGTGCCAGCAGTGAAGGGGGCCCTACGAGGGAAAAACTGTTTTTT.

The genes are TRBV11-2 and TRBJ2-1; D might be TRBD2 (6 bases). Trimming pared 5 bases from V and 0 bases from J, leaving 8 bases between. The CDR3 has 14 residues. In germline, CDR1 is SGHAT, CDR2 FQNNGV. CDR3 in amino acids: CASSPGGSYNEQFF. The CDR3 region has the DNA TGTGCCAGCAGCCCCGGGGGCTCCTACAATGAGCAGTTCTTC.

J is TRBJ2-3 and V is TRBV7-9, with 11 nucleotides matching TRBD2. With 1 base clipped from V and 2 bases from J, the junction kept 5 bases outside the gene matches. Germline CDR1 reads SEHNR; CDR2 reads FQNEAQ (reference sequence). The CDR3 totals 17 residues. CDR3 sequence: CASSLGTSGYFTDTQYF. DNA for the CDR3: TGTGCCAGCAGCTTAGGGACTAGCGGGTATTTCACAGATACGCAGTATTTT.

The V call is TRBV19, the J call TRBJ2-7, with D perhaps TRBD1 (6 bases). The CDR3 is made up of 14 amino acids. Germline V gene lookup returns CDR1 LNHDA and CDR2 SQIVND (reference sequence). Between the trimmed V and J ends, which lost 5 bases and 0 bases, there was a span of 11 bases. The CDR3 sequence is CASSVRDISYEQYF. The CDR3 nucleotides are TGTGCCAGTAGTGTCCGGGACATCTCCTACGAGCAGTACTTC.

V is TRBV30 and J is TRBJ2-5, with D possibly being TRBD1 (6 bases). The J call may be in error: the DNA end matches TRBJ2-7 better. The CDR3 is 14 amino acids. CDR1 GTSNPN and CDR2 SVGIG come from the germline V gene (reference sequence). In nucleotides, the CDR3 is TGTGCCTGCCAGGGGAGAAGTGGTCCCCCCGAGCAGTACTTC. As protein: CACQGRSGPPEQYF.

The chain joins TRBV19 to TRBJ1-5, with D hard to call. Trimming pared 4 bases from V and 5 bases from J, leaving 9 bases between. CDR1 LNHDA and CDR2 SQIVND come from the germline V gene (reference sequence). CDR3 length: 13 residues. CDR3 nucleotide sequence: TGTGCCAGTAGTACGCAGTCCTATCAGCCCCAGCATTTT. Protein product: CASSTQSYQPQHF.

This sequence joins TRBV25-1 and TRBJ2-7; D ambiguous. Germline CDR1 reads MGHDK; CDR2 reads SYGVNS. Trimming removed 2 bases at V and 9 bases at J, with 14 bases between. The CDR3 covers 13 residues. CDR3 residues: CASSEEASKMQYF. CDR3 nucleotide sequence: TGTGCCAGCAGTGAAGAGGCCTCGAAAATGCAGTACTTC.

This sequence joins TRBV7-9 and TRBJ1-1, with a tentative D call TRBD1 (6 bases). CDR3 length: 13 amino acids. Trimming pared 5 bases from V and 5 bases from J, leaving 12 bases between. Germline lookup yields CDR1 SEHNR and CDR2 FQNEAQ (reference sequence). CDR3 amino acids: CASSPGTITEAFF. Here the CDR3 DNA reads TGTGCCAGCAGCCCCGGGACAATTACTGAAGCTTTCTTT.

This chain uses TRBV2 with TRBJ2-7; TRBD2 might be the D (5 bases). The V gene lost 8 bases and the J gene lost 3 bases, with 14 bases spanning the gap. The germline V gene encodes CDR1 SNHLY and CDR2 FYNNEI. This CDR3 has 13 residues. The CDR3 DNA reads TGTGCCAGCCAACCGGGGTTTAACTACGAGCAGTACTTC. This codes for CASQPGFNYEQYF.

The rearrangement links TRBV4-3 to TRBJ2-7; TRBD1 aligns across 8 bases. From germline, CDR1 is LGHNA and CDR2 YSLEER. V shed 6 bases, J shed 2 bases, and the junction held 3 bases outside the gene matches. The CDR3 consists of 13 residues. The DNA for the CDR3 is TGCGCCAGCAGACCGACAGGGGCCTACGAGCAGTACTTC. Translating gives CASRPTGAYEQYF.

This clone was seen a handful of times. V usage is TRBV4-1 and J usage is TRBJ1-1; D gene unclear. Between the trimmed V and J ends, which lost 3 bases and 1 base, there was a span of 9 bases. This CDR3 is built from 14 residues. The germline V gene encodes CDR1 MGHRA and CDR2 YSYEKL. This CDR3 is CASSHRRENTEAFF. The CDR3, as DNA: TGCGCCAGCAGCCATCGGAGGGAGAACACTGAAGCTTTCTTT.

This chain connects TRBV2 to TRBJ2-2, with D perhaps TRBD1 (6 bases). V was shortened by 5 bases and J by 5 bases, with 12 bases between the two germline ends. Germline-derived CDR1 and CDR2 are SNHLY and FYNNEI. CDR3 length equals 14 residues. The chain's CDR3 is CASSTEQGTGELFF. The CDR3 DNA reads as TGTGCCAGCAGTACCGAACAGGGAACCGGGGAGCTGTTTTTT.

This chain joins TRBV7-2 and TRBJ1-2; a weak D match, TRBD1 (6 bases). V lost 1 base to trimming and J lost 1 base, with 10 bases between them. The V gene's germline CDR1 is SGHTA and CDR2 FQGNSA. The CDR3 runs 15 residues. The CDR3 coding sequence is TGTGCCAGCAGCTTAGTACAGGGCGGTAACTATGGCTACACCTTC. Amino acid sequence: CASSLVQGGNYGYTF. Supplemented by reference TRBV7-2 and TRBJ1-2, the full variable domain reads GAGVSQSPSNKVTEKGKDVELRCDPISGHTALYWYRQSLGQGLEFLIYFQGNSAPDKSGLPSDRFSAERTGGSVSTLTIQRTQQEDSAVYLCASSLVQGGNYGYTFGSGTRLTVV.

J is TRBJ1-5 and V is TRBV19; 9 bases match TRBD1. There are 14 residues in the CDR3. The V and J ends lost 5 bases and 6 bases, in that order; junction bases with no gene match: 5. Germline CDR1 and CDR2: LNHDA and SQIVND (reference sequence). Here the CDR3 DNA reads TGTGCCAGTAGTTCAACAGGGGGCCGTCAGCCCCAGCATTTT. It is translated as CASSSTGGRQPQHF.

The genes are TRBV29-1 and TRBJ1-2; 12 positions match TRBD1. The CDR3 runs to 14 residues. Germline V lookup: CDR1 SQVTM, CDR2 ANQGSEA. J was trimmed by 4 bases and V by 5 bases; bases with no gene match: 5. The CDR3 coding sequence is TGCAGCGTTCCGGGACAGGGGGCTGTCTATGGCTACACCTTC. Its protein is CSVPGQGAVYGYTF.

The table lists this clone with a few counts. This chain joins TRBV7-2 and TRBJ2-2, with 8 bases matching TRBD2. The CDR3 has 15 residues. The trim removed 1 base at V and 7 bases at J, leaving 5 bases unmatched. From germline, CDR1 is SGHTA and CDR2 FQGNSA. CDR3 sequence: CASSLDGGASGELFF. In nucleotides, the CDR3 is TGTGCCAGCAGCTTAGACGGGGGGGCCAGCGGGGAGCTGTTTTTT.

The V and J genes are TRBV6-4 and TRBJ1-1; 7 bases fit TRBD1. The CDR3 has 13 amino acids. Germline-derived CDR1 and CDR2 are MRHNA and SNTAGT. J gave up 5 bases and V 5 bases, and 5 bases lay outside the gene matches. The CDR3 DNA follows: TGTGCCAGCAGTAGACAGGGCGGTACTGAAGCTTTCTTT. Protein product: CASSRQGGTEAFF.